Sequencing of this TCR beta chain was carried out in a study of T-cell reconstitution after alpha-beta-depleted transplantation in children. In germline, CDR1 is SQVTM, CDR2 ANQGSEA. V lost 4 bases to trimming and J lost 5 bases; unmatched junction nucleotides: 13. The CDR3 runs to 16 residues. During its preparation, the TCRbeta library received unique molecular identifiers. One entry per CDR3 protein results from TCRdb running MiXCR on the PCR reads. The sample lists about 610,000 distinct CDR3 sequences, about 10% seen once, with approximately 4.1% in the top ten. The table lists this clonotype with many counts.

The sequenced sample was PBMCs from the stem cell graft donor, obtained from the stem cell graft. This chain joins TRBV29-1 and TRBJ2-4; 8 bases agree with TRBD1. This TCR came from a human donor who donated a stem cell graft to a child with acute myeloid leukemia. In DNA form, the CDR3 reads TGCAGCGTTGTCGGCCCTGACAGGGGTTTCCAAAACATTCAGTACTTC. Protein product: CSVVGPDRGFQNIQYF.